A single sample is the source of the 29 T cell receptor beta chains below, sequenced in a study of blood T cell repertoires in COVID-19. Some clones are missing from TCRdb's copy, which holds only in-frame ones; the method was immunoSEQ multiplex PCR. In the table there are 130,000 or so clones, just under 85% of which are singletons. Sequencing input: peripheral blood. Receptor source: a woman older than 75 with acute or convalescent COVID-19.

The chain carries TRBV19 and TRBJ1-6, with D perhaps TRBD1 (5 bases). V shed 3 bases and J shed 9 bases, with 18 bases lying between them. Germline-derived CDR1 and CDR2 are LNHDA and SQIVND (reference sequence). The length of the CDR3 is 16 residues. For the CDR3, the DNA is TGTGCCAGTAGTATTTTGGGGCTTTTGGGGGGTTCACCCCTCCACTTT. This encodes CASSILGLLGGSPLHF.

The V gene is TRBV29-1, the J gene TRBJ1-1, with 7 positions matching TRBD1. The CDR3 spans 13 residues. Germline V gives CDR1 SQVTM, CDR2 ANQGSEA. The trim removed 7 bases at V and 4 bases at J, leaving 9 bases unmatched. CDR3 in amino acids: CSDLTGLSTEAFF. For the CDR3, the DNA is TGCAGCGACTTGACAGGGCTTAGCACTGAAGCTTTCTTT.

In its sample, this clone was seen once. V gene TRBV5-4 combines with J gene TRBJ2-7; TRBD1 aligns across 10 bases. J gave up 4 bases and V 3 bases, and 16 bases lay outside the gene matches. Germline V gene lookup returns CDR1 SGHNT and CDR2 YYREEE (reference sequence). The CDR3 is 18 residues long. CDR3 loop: CASSSYSGMGTGAYEQYF. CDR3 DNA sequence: TGTGCCAGCAGCTCCTACTCTGGGATGGGGACAGGGGCATACGAGCAGTACTTC. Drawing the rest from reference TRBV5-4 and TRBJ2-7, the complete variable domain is ETGVTQSPTHLIKTRGQQVTLRCSSQSGHNTVSWYQQALGQGPQFIFQYYREEENGRGNFPPRFSGLQFPNYSSELNVNALELDDSALYLCASSSYSGMGTGAYEQYFGPGTRLTVT.

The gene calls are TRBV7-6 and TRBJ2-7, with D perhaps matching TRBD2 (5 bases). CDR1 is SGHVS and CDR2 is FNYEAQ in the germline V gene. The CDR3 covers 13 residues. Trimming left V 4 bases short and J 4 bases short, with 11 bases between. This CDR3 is CASSSGRGYEQYF. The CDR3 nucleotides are TGTGCCAGCAGCTCCGGCCGCGGGTACGAGCAGTACTTC. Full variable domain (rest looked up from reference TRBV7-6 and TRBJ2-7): GAGVSQSPRYKVTKRGQDVALRCDPISGHVSLYWYRQALGQGPEFLTYFNYEAQQDKSGLPNDRFSAERPEGSISTLTIQRTEQRDSAMYRCASSSGRGYEQYFGPGTRLTVT.

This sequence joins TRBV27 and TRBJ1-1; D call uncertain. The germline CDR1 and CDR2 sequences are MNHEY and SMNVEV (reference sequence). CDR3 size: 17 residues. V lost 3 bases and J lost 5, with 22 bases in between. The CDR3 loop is CASSLGWGRRDKTEAFF. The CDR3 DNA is TGTGCCAGCAGTTTGGGGTGGGGAAGACGGGATAAGACTGAAGCTTTCTTT.

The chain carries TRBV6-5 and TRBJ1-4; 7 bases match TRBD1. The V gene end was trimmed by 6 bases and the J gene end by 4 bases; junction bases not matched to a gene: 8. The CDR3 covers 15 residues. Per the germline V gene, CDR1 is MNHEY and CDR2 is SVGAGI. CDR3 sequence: CASRASGTVNEKLFF. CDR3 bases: TGTGCCAGCAGGGCTTCCGGGACAGTTAATGAAAAACTGTTTTTT.

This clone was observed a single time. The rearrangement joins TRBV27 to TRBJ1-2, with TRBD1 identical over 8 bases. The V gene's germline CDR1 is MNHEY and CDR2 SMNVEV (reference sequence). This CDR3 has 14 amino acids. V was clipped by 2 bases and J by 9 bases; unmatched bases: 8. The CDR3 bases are TGTGCCAGCAGTTTACAGGGGGCGCAGGTCAGCTACACCTTC. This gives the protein CASSLQGAQVSYTF.

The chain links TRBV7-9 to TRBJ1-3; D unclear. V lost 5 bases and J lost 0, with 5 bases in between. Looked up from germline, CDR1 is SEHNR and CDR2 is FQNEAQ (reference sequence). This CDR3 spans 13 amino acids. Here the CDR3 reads CASSPRSGNTIYF. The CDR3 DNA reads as TGTGCCAGCAGCCCCCGCTCTGGAAACACCATATATTTT.

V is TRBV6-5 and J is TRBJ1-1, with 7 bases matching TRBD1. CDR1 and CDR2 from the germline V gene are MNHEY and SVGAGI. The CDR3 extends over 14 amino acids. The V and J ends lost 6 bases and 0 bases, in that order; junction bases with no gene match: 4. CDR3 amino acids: CASRGQPLNTEAFF. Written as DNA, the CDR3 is TGTGCCAGCAGGGGACAGCCCTTGAACACTGAAGCTTTCTTT.

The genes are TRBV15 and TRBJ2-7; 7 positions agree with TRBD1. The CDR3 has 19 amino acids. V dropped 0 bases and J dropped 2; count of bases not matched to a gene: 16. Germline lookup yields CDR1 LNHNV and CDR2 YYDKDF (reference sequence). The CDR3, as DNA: TGTGCCACCAGCAGAGACCACGAAACGAGGGGGCACGGAACCTACGAGCAGTACTTC. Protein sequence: CATSRDHETRGHGTYEQYF.

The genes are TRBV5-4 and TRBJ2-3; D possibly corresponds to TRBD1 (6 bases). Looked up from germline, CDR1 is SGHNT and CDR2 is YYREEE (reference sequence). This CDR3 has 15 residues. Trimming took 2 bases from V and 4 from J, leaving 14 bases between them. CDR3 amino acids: CASSLDYRAADTQYF. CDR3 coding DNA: TGTGCCAGCAGCTTAGATTACAGGGCGGCAGATACGCAGTATTTT.

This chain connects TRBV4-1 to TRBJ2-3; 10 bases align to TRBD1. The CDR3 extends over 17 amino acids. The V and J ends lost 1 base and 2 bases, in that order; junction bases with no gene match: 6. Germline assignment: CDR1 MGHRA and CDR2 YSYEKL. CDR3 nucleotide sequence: TGCGCCAGCAGCCAAGCGGGGGACAGGGGTTTCACAGATACGCAGTATTTT. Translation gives CASSQAGDRGFTDTQYF.

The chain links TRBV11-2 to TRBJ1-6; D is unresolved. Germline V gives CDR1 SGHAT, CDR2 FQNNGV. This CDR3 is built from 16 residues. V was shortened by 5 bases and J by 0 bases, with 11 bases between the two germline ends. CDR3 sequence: CASSRDGSSYNSPLHF. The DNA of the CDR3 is TGTGCCAGCAGCCGCGACGGGAGCTCCTATAATTCACCCCTCCACTTT. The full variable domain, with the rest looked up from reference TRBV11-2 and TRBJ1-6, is EAGVAQSPRYKIIEKRQSVAFWCNPISGHATLYWYQQILGQGPKLLIQFQNNGVVDDSQLPKDRFSAERLKGVDSTLKIQPAKLEDSAVYLCASSRDGSSYNSPLHFGNGTRLTVT.

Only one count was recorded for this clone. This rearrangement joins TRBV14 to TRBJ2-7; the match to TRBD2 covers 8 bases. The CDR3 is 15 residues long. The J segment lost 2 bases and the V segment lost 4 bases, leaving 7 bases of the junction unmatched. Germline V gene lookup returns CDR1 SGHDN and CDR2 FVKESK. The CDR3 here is CASSRSGGMTYEQYF. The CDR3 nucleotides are TGTGCCAGCAGCCGCAGCGGGGGAATGACCTACGAGCAGTACTTC.

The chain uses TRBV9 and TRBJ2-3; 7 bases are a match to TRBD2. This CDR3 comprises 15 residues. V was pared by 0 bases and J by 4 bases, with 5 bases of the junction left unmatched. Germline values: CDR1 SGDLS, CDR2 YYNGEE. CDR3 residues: CASSVGGRGADTQYF. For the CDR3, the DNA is TGTGCCAGCAGCGTAGGGGGGAGGGGCGCAGATACGCAGTATTTT.

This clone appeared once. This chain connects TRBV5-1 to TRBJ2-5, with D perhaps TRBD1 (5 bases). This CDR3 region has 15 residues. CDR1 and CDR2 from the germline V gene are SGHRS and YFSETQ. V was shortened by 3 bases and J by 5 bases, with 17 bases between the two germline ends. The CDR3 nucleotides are TGCGCCAGCAGCTCTTCTCCGCGACAGTCCGAGACCCAGTACTTC. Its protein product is CASSSSPRQSETQYF.

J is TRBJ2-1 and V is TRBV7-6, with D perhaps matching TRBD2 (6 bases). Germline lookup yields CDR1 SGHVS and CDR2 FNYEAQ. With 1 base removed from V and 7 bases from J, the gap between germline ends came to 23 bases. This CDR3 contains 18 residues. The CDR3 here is CASSLDAPGLTGMNEQFF. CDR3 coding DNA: TGTGCCAGCAGCTTAGATGCCCCGGGACTCACGGGGATGAATGAGCAGTTCTTC.

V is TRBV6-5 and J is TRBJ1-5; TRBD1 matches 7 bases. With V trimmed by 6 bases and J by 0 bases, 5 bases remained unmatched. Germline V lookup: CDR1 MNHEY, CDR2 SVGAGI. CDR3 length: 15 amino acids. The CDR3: CASSPGDSSNQPQHF. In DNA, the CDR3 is TGTGCCAGCAGCCCCGGGGACAGTAGCAATCAGCCCCAGCATTTT.

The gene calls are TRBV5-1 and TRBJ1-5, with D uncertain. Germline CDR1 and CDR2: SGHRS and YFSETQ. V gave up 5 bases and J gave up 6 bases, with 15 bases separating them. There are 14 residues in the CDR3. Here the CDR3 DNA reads TGCGCCAGCAGACCGCTCGCGGAGGGTCAGCCCCAGCATTTT. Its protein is CASRPLAEGQPQHF.

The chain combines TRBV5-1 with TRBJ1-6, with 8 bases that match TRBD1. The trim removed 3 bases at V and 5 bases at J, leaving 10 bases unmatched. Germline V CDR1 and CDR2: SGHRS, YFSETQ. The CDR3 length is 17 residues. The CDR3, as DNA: TGCGCCAGCAGCTACCGGGACAGGAGTATAAATAATTCACCCCTCCACTTT. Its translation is CASSYRDRSINNSPLHF.

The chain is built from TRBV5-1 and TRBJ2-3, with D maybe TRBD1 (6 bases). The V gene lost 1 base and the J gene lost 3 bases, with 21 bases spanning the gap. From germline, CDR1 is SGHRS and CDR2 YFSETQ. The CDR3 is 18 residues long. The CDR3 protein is CASSLWGPRTALTDTQYF. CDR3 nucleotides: TGCGCCAGCAGCTTGTGGGGACCGAGGACAGCACTAACAGATACGCAGTATTTT.

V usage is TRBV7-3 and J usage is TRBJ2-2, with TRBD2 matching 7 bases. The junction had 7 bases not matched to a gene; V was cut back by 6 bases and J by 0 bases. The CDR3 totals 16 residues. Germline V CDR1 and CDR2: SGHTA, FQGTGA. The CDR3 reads CASSSLAVANTGELFF. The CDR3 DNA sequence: TGTGCCAGCAGTTCCCTAGCGGTTGCGAACACCGGGGAGCTGTTTTTT. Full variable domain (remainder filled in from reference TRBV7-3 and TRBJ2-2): GAGVSQTPSNKVTEKGKYVELRCDPISGHTALYWYRQSLGQGPEFLIYFQGTGAADDSGLPNDRFFAVRPEGSVSTLKIQRTERGDSAVYLCASSSLAVANTGELFFGEGSRLTVL.

CDR3 nucleotides: TGTGCCAGCAGCTCAGACAGGGTGGTTTCGAGAAACACCATATATTTT. Translation: CASSSDRVVSRNTIYF. The V call is TRBV5-6, the J call TRBJ1-3; 7 nucleotides line up with TRBD1. CDR3 length equals 16 residues. Germline V gives CDR1 SGHDT, CDR2 YYEEEE. With 3 bases clipped from V and 5 bases from J, the junction kept 11 bases outside the gene matches.

CDR3 sequence (DNA): TGTGCCAGTAGTATCTTAGGAGGGCGAAGGGATTCACCCCTCCACTTT. It yields the protein CASSILGGRRDSPLHF. The chain couples TRBV19 to TRBJ1-6, with no clear D. V was clipped by 3 bases and J by 8 bases, with 17 bases between them. Germline-derived CDR1 and CDR2 are LNHDA and SQIVND (reference sequence). The length of the CDR3 is 16 residues.

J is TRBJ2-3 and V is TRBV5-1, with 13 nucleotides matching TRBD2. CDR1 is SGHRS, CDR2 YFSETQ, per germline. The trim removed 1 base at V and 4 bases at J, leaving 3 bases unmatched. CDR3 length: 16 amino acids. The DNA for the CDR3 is TGCGCCAGCAGCTTGACTAGCGGGGGGGACGCAGATACGCAGTATTTT. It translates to CASSLTSGGDADTQYF.

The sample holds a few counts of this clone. The CDR3 protein is CASSSGMAADYGYTF. The CDR3 region has the DNA TGTGCCAGTAGCTCGGGTATGGCAGCGGACTATGGCTACACCTTC. The chain employs TRBV19 and TRBJ1-2; D unclear. Looked up from germline, CDR1 is LNHDA and CDR2 is SQIVND (reference sequence). Trimming took off 6 bases at V and 3 bases at J, with 17 bases between the two ends. The CDR3 has 15 amino acids.

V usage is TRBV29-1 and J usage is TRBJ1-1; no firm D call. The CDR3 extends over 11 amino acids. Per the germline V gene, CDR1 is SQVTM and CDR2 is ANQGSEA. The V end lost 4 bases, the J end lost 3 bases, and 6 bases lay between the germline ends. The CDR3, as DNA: TGCAGCGTTGCCTCGGACACTGAAGCTTTCTTT. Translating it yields CSVASDTEAFF.

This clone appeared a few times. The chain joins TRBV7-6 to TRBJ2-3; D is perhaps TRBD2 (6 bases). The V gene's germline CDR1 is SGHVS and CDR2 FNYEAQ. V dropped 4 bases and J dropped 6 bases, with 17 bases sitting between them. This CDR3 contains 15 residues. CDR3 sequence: CASSSAIGTRDTQYF. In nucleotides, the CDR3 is TGTGCCAGCAGCTCAGCTATTGGGACTCGGGATACGCAGTATTTT.

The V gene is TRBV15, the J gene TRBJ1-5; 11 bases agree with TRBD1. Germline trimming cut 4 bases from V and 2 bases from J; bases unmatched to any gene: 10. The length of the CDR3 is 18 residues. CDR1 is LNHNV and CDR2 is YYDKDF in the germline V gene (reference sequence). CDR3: CATSTGQGALQGNQPQHF. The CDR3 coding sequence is TGTGCCACCAGCACTGGACAGGGGGCCCTGCAGGGCAATCAGCCCCAGCATTTT.